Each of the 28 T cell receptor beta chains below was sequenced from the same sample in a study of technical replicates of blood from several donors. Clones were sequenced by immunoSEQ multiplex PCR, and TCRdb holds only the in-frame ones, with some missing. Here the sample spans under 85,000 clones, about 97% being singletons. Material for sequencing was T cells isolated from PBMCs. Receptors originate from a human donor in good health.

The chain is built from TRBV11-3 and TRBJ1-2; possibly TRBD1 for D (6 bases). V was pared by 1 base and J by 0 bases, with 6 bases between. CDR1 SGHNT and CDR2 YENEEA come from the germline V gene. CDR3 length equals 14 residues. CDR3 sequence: CASSLGTANYGYTF. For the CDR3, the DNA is TGTGCCAGCAGCTTAGGGACAGCTAACTATGGCTACACCTTC.

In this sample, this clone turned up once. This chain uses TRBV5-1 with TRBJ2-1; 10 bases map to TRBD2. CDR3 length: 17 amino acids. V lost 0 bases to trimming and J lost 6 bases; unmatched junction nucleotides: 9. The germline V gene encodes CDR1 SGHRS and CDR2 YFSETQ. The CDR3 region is CASSLAGLAGARNEQFF. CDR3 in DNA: TGCGCCAGCAGCTTGGCCGGGCTAGCGGGAGCGCGCAATGAGCAGTTCTTC.

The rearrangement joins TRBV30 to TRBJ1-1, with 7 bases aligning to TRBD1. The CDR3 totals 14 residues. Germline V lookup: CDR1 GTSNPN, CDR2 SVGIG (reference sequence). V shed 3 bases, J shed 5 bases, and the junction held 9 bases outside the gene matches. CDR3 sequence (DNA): TGTGCCTGGAGCCTAGGGGGCCCGGAGACTGAAGCTTTCTTT. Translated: CAWSLGGPETEAFF.

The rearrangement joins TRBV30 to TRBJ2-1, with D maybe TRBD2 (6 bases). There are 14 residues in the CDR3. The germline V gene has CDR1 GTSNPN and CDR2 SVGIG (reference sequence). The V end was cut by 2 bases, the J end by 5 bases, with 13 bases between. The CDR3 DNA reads TGTGCCTGGAGTAAGGCTAGCGCTGACAATGAGCAGTTCTTC. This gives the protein CAWSKASADNEQFF.

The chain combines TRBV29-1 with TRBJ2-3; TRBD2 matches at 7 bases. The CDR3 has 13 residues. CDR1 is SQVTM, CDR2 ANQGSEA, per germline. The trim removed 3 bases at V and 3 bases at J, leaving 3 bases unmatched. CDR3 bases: TGCAGCGTTGAGGAGGGAGGGACAGATACGCAGTATTTT. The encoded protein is CSVEEGGTDTQYF.

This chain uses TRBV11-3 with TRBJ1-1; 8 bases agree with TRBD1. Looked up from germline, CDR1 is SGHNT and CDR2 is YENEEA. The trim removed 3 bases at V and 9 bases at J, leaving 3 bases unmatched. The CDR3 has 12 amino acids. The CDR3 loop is CASSLDRDQAFF. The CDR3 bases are TGTGCCAGCAGCTTGGACAGGGATCAAGCTTTCTTT. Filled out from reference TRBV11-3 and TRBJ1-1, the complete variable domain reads EAGVVQSPRYKIIEKKQPVAFWCNPISGHNTLYWYLQNLGQGPELLIRYENEEAVDDSQLPKDRFSAERLKGVDSTLKIQPAELGDSAVYLCASSLDRDQAFFGQGTRLTVV.

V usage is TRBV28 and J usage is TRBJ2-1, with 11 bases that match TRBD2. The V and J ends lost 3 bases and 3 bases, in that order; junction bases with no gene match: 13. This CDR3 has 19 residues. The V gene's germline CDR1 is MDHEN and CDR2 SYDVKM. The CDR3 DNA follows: TGTGCCAGCAGTTTCGGTGATAGCGGGAGGGCCCCCCTCTACAATGAGCAGTTCTTC. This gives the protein CASSFGDSGRAPLYNEQFF.

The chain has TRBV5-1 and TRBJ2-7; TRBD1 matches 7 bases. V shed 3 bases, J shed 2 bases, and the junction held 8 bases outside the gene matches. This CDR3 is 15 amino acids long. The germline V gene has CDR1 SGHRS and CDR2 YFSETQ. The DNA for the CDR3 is TGCGCCAGCAGCTGCCTGCAGGGGGAAACCTACGAGCAGTACTTC. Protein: CASSCLQGETYEQYF.

The CDR3 DNA follows: TGTGCCAGTAGTCCTCTTAGCGGGACAGAGACCCAGTACTTC. It specifies CASSPLSGTETQYF. The chain recombines TRBV19 with TRBJ2-5; 8 bases map to TRBD2. There are 14 residues in the CDR3. Germline CDR1 and CDR2: LNHDA and SQIVND (reference sequence). The J segment lost 4 bases and the V segment lost 5 bases, leaving 6 bases of the junction unmatched.

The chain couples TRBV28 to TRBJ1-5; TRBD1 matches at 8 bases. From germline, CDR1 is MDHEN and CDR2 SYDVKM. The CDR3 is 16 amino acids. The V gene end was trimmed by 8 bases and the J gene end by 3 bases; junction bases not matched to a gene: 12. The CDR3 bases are TGTGCCAGCCAGGGTGGGACAGGTTATATCAATCAGCCCCAGCATTTT. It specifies CASQGGTGYINQPQHF.

CDR3 in DNA: TGTGCCACCAATGAGCAGTACTTC. It codes for CATNEQYF. The genes are TRBV28 and TRBJ2-7; D is unclear. The CDR3 totals 8 residues. The V and J ends lost 10 bases and 7 bases respectively, with 5 bases between them. Germline V lookup: CDR1 MDHEN, CDR2 SYDVKM.

CDR3 loop: CASSRRDSEYNEQFF. The CDR3 DNA reads TGTGCCAGCAGTCGGCGGGACTCGGAATACAATGAGCAGTTCTTC. This chain joins TRBV5-4 and TRBJ2-1, with D perhaps TRBD2 (6 bases). Germline lookup yields CDR1 SGHNT and CDR2 YYREEE (reference sequence). Trimming left V 5 bases short and J 4 bases short, with 16 bases between. CDR3 length: 15 amino acids. Using reference TRBV5-4 and TRBJ2-1 for the parts outside the CDR3, the full variable domain is ETGVTQSPTHLIKTRGQQVTLRCSSQSGHNTVSWYQQALGQGPQFIFQYYREEENGRGNFPPRFSGLQFPNYSSELNVNALELDDSALYLCASSRRDSEYNEQFFGPGTRLTVL.

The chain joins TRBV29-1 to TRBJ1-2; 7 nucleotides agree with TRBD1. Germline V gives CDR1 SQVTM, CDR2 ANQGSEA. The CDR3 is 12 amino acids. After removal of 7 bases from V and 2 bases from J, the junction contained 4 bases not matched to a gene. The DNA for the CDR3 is TGCAGCGACTTGGACAGGAACTATGGCTACACCTTC. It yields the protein CSDLDRNYGYTF.

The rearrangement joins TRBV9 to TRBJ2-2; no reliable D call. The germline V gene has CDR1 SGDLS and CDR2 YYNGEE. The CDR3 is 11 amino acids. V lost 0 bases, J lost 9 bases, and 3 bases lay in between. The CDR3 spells CASSVDRELFF. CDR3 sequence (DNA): TGTGCCAGCAGCGTAGACAGGGAGCTGTTTTTT.

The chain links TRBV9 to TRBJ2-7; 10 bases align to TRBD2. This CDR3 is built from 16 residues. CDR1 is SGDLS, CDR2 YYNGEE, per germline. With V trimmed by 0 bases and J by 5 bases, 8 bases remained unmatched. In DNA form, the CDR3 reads TGTGCCAGCAGCGTAGGTTCTAGCGGGAGTTACCACGAGCAGTACTTC. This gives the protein CASSVGSSGSYHEQYF.

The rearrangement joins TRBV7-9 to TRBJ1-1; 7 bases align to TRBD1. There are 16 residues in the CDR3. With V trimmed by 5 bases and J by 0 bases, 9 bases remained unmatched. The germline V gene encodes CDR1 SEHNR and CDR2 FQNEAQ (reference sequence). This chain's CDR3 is CASSTVKGAMNTEAFF. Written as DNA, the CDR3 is TGTGCCAGCAGCACGGTAAAGGGGGCAATGAACACTGAAGCTTTCTTT. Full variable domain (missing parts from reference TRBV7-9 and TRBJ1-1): DTGVSQNPRHKITKRGQNVTFRCDPISEHNRLYWYRQTLGQGPEFLTYFQNEAQLEKSRLLSDRFSAERPKGSFSTLEIQRTEQGDSAMYLCASSTVKGAMNTEAFFGQGTRLTVV.

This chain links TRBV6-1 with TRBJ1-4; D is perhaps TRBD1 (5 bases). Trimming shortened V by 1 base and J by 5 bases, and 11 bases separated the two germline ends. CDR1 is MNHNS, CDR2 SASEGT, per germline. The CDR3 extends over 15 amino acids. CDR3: CASSEDRWLNEKLFF. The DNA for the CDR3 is TGTGCCAGCAGTGAAGACAGGTGGTTAAATGAAAAACTGTTTTTT.

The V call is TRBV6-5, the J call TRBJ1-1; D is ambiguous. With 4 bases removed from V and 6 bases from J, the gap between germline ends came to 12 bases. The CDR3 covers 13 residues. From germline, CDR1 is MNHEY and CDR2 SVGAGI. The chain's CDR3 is CASSFSVVAEAFF. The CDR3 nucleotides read TGTGCCAGCAGTTTCTCCGTGGTAGCTGAAGCTTTCTTT.

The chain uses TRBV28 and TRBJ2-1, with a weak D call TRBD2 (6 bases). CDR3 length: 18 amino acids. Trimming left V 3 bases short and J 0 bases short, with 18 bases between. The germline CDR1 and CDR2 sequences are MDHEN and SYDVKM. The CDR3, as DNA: TGTGCCAGCAGTTTCCCCAAAAGCGGGTCTATCTCCTACAATGAGCAGTTCTTC. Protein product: CASSFPKSGSISYNEQFF.

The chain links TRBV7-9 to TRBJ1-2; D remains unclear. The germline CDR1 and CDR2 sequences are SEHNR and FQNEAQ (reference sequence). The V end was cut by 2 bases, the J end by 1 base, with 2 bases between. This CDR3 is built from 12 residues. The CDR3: CASSLYNYGYTF. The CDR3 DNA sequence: TGTGCCAGCAGCTTATATAACTATGGCTACACCTTC. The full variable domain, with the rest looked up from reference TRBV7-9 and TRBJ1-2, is DTGVSQNPRHKITKRGQNVTFRCDPISEHNRLYWYRQTLGQGPEFLTYFQNEAQLEKSRLLSDRFSAERPKGSFSTLEIQRTEQGDSAMYLCASSLYNYGYTFGSGTRLTVV.

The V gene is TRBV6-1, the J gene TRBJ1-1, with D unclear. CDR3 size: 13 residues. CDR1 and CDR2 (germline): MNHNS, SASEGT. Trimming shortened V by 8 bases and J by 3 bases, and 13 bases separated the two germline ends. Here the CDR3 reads CASGWEADTEAFF. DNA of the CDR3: TGTGCCAGCGGATGGGAGGCGGACACTGAAGCTTTCTTT.

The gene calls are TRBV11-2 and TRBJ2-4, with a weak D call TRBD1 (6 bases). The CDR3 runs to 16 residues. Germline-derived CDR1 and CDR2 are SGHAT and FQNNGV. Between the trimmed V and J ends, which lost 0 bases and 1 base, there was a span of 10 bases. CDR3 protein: CASSLEGAVAKNIQYF. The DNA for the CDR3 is TGTGCCAGCAGCTTAGAGGGGGCGGTGGCCAAAAACATTCAGTACTTC.

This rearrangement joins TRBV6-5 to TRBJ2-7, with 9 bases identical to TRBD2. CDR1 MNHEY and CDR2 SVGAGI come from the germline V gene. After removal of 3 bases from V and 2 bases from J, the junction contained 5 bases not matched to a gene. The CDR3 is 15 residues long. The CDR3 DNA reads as TGTGCCAGCAGTTATGGACTAGCGAACGCCTACGAGCAGTACTTC. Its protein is CASSYGLANAYEQYF.

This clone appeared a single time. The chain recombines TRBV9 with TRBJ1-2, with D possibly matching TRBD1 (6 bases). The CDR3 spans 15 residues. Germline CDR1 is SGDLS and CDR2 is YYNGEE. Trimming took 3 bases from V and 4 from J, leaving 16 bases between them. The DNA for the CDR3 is TGTGCCAGCAGCGGCCCCTCGGACAGAGCCTATGGCTACACCTTC. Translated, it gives CASSGPSDRAYGYTF.

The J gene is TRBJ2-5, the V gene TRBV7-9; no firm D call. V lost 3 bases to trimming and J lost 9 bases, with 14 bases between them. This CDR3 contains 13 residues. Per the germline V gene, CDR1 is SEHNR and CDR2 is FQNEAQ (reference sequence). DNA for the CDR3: TGTGCCAGCAGCTTGGCGGCCTCTCGGGCCCAGTACTTC. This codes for CASSLAASRAQYF.

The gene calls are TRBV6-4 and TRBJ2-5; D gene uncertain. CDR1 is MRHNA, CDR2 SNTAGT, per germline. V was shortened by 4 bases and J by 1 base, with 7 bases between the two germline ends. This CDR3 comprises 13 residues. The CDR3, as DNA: TGTGCCAGCAGTGCAGGCCCCCAAGAGACCCAGTACTTC. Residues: CASSAGPQETQYF.

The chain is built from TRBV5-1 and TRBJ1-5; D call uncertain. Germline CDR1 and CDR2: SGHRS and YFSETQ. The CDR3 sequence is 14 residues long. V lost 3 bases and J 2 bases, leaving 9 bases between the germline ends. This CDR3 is CASSYEGGNQPQHF. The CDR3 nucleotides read TGCGCCAGCAGCTATGAGGGTGGCAATCAGCCCCAGCATTTT.

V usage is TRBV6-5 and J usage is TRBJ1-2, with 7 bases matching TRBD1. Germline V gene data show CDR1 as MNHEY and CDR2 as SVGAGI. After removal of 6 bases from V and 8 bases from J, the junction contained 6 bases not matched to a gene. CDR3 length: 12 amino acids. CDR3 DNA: TGTGCCAGCAGCACAGGGGATTACGGCTACACCTTC. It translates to CASSTGDYGYTF.